The source of this T cell receptor (beta chain) is a study of Graves' ophthalmopathy and Graves' hyperthyroidism. Study results and limitations: Most expanded clonotypes in thyroid above 0.001 frequency also showed up in blood. Using a 13-signature model, the authors split ophthalmopathy from stable hyperthyroidism, with about 88% sensitivity and 70% to 83% specificity.

TCR beta CDR3 regions were amplified from RNA transcripts. RT-PCR with HTBI primers came first, then second-round multiplex PCR. TCRdb re-derived calls from the multiplex PCR reads in MiXCR, one entry per CDR3 protein. The sample holds nearly 400,000 distinct CDR3 sequences; 18% are singletons and the top ten take around 1.5%. The CDR3 covers 21 residues. Between the trimmed V and J ends, which lost 0 bases and 4 bases, there was a span of 25 bases. Germline V CDR1 and CDR2: LNHNV, YYDKDF (reference sequence). Points on this clonotype: The antigen is undetermined.

Serum thyroxine and TRAb, along with clinical symptoms, thyroid ultrasound and orbital computed tomography, were what diagnosis relied on. This sequence originates from a young woman with Graves' ophthalmopathy. The sequenced sample was peripheral blood. The chain recombines TRBV15 with TRBJ1-6; a possible D gene is TRBD1 (6 bases). This CDR3 reads CATSRELRPTGPRFYNSPLHF. In DNA form, the CDR3 reads TGTGCCACCAGCAGAGAACTACGACCGACAGGACCCAGGTTTTATAATTCACCCCTCCACTTT.